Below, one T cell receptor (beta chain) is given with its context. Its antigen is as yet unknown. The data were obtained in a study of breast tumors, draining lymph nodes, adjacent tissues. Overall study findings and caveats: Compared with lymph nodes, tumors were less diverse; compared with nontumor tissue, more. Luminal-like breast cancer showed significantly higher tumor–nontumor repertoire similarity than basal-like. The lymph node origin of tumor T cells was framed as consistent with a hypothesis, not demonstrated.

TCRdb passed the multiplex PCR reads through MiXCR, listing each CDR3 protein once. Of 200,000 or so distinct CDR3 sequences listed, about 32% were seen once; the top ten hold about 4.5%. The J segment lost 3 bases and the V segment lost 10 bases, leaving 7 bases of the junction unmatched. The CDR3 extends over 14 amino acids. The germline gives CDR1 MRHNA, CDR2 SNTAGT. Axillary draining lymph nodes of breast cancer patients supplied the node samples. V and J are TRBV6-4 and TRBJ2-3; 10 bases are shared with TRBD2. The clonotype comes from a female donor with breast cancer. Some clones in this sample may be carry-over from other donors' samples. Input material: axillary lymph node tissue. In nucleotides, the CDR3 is TGTGCCAAAAACCAGCGGGGGGGAACAGATACGCAGTATTTT. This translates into CAKNQRGGTDTQYF.